One and the same sample provided the 16 T cell receptor beta chains below, sequenced in a study of Ad26.COV2.S vaccination and SARS-CoV-2 variants. Treatment in this sample: about 20 received Ad26.COV2.S at low or high dose, single or two shots; about 5 received placebo; per-sample allocation not given. After the first vaccine or placebo injection, samples were drawn on day 63. Generated by immunoSEQ multiplex PCR, the TCRdb table keeps only in-frame clones and is missing some. The sample contains 350,000 to 450,000 clones, around 92% of which appear only once. The sample here was peripheral blood, taken in a trial of Ad26.COV2.S vaccine versus placebo. All receptors come from a person between 18 and 65 years old who received the Ad26.COV2.S COVID-19 vaccine or a placebo.

The gene calls are TRBV24-1 and TRBJ2-7, with D perhaps assigned TRBD1 or TRBD2 (5 bases each). The germline V gene has CDR1 KGHDR and CDR2 SFDVKD. V lost 9 bases and J lost 6, with 14 bases in between. This CDR3 comprises 12 residues. This CDR3 reads CATPRDRLEQYF. The CDR3 region has the DNA TGTGCCACCCCCCGGGACCGTCTCGAGCAGTACTTC.

This clone has only a few counts. The chain combines TRBV9 with TRBJ1-5; D might be TRBD1 (6 bases). Per the germline V gene, CDR1 is SGDLS and CDR2 is YYNGEE. The CDR3 covers 15 residues. Trimming shortened V by 0 bases and J by 6 bases, and 13 bases separated the two germline ends. CDR3 residues: CASSVGGGSSQPQHF. CDR3 DNA sequence: TGTGCCAGCAGCGTAGGAGGGGGGAGTAGTCAGCCCCAGCATTTT.

The chain carries TRBV10-3 and TRBJ2-2, with D possibly TRBD2 on 6 matching bases. This CDR3 contains 16 residues. Looked up from germline, CDR1 is ENHRY and CDR2 is SYGVKD. Trimming took 6 bases from V and 3 from J, leaving 17 bases between them. The CDR3: CAISSSAGRYTGELFF. The CDR3 bases are TGTGCCATCAGCTCATCGGCGGGGCGATACACCGGGGAGCTGTTTTTT.

The V and J genes are TRBV28 and TRBJ2-7; 7 bases fit TRBD1. The CDR3 consists of 14 residues. CDR1 is MDHEN and CDR2 is SYDVKM in the germline V gene. The trim removed 5 bases at V and 3 bases at J, leaving 7 bases unmatched. The CDR3 sequence: CASSRPAGGYEQYF. The CDR3, as DNA: TGTGCCAGCAGTCGACCGGCAGGGGGCTACGAGCAGTACTTC.

V gene TRBV6-5 combines with J gene TRBJ2-7; possibly TRBD2 for D (5 bases). The CDR3 is 15 amino acids. The germline V gene has CDR1 MNHEY and CDR2 SVGAGI. V shed 6 bases and J shed 4 bases, with 19 bases lying between them. Here the CDR3 reads CASRSGGIGSYEQYF. DNA for the CDR3: TGTGCCAGCAGGTCCGGAGGAATCGGGTCTTACGAGCAGTACTTC.

The DNA for the CDR3 is TGTGCCAGCAGTCGTCACGTTATCGAACTTGAAGCTTTCTTT. It codes for CASSRHVIELEAFF. This chain connects TRBV6-6 to TRBJ1-1; D is unresolved. There are 14 residues in the CDR3. Trimming removed 5 bases from V and 7 bases from J, with 17 bases in between. Germline V gene data show CDR1 as MNHNY and CDR2 as SVGAGI (reference sequence).

The chain employs TRBV18 and TRBJ2-5, with 8 bases fitting TRBD1. This CDR3 comprises 15 residues. The germline gives CDR1 KGHSH, CDR2 LQKENI. The ends lost 4 bases at V and 1 base at J; junction bases unmatched: 5. The CDR3 DNA reads TGTGCCAGCTCACTATCAACAGGGGGCCAAGAGACCCAGTACTTC. Residues: CASSLSTGGQETQYF.

V is TRBV28 and J is TRBJ2-1; unclear D gene. The length of the CDR3 is 14 residues. The V and J ends lost 5 bases and 0 bases respectively, with 8 bases between them. CDR1 and CDR2 (germline): MDHEN, SYDVKM. This chain's CDR3 is CASSTLSSYNEQFF. CDR3 coding DNA: TGTGCCAGCAGTACCCTTAGCTCCTACAATGAGCAGTTCTTC.

The gene calls are TRBV6-1 and TRBJ1-2, with TRBD1 as a possible D gene (6 bases). V was cut by 1 base and J by 4 bases, with 7 bases left in between. This CDR3 spans 13 amino acids. Per germline, CDR1 MNHNS and CDR2 SASEGT. This chain's CDR3 is CASSEGTAYGYTF. The CDR3 DNA sequence: TGTGCCAGCAGTGAAGGGACAGCCTATGGCTACACCTTC.

This clone has a single count. This CDR3 is also generated by other DNA sequences in the sample. This sequence joins TRBV2 and TRBJ2-1; 12 nucleotides agree with TRBD2. CDR1 is SNHLY, CDR2 FYNNEI, per germline. The CDR3 has 15 residues. V was clipped by 4 bases and J by 6 bases; unmatched bases: 4. The CDR3 nucleotides read TGTGCCAGCAGTGGTCTAGCGGGGGGGCGCAATGAGCAGTTCTTC. Translated: CASSGLAGGRNEQFF. Based on the CDR3 plus reference TRBV2 and TRBJ2-1, the full variable domain is EPEVTQTPSHQVTQMGQEVILRCVPISNHLYFYWYRQILGQKVEFLVSFYNNEISEKSEIFDDQFSVERPDGSNFTLKIRSTKLEDSAMYFCASSGLAGGRNEQFFGPGTRLTVL.

The chain has TRBV5-1 and TRBJ2-2; 8 bases agree with TRBD1. There are 16 residues in the CDR3. V dropped 4 bases and J dropped 3; count of bases not matched to a gene: 8. Germline V lookup: CDR1 SGHRS, CDR2 YFSETQ. The DNA of the CDR3 is TGCGCCAGCAGCCCCCGGACAGGGTCGGACACCGGGGAGCTGTTTTTT. Translating gives CASSPRTGSDTGELFF. The whole variable domain, remainder taken from reference TRBV5-1 and TRBJ2-2, is KAGVTQTPRYLIKTRGQQVTLSCSPISGHRSVSWYQQTPGQGLQFLFEYFSETQRNKGNFPGRFSGRQFSNSRSEMNVSTLELGDSALYLCASSPRTGSDTGELFFGEGSRLTVL.

This chain links TRBV13 with TRBJ1-3; D is perhaps TRBD1 (5 bases). Trimming removed 4 bases from V and 8 bases from J, with 9 bases in between. Germline V gene data show CDR1 as PRHDT and CDR2 as FYEKMQ (reference sequence). The CDR3 has 12 amino acids. The CDR3 region has the DNA TGTGCCAGCAGCTATTGGGGGGACACCATATATTTT. Protein sequence: CASSYWGDTIYF.

This chain uses TRBV30 with TRBJ1-5; D gene ambiguous. The germline V gene has CDR1 GTSNPN and CDR2 SVGIG (reference sequence). This CDR3 has 12 residues. V shed 2 bases and J shed 0 bases, with 2 bases lying between them. The CDR3 loop is CAWSYSNQPQHF. The CDR3 DNA reads TGTGCCTGGAGTTATAGCAATCAGCCCCAGCATTTT.

Written as DNA, the CDR3 is TGTGCCAGCAGCTTAGCCCAAACCCCGCAGGGATCCTACGAGCAGTACTTC. It codes for CASSLAQTPQGSYEQYF. The chain uses TRBV7-2 and TRBJ2-7; D possibly corresponds to TRBD1 (5 bases). Germline V gene lookup returns CDR1 SGHTA and CDR2 FQGNSA. V was pared by 0 bases and J by 1 base, with 16 bases between. This CDR3 has 17 residues.

The chain joins TRBV7-9 to TRBJ2-5; possible D gene TRBD2, 6 bases. Germline V gene lookup returns CDR1 SEHNR and CDR2 FQNEAQ (reference sequence). V was pared by 4 bases and J by 3 bases, with 12 bases between. The CDR3 loop spans 14 amino acids. In nucleotides, the CDR3 is TGTGCCAGCAGCTCCCCCCCGGGGGAAGAGACCCAGTACTTC. This sequence encodes CASSSPPGEETQYF.

V and J are TRBV6-2 or TRBV6-3 and TRBJ1-1, with 9 bases lining up with TRBD1. V lost 0 bases to trimming and J lost 5 bases; unmatched junction nucleotides: 4. CDR3 length: 15 amino acids. Germline V gene sequence: CDR1 MNHEY, CDR2 SVGEGT. The CDR3 region has the DNA TGTGCCAGCAGTTACTCGAAACAGGGGGCGACTGAAGCTTTCTTT. Amino acid sequence: CASSYSKQGATEAFF.